This T cell receptor (beta chain) was sequenced for a study of naive and memory T cell subsets. Study observations and caveats: Possibly reflecting memory cells re-expressing CD45RA, a few larger clonotypes occurred in naive repertoires, especially CD8. No ground truth validated the naive and memory repertoire findings. RNA-based TCR counts may shift with T cell activation and differentiation.

Germline V gene sequence: CDR1 SGHNT, CDR2 YENEEA. CDR3 length: 16 residues. V lost 0 bases and J lost 4, with 16 bases in between. Comment on this clonotype: What it binds is not known.

An equimolar mix of two oligonucleotides served as the beta constant-region primer for TRBC1 and TRBC2. Four rounds of PCR amplified the ligated cDNA using nested alpha and beta constant-region primers plus SP2. An oligonucleotide with the SP2 primer and a 12-nucleotide UMI was ligated to the cDNA 3' end. From the UMI-ligation and nested PCR reads, TCRdb called clonotypes with MiXCR, one entry per CDR3 protein. The sample lists around 83,000 distinct CDR3 sequences; about 11% were seen once. Sequencing input: naive CD4+ T cells from blood. V is TRBV11-3 and J is TRBJ2-7; a possible D gene is TRBD2 (6 bases). The source of this sequence is a human donor in good health. CDR3 residues: CASSLEGGFLKYEQYF. CDR3 DNA: TGTGCCAGCAGCTTAGAGGGAGGTTTCCTCAAATACGAGCAGTACTTC.